The 18 T cell receptor beta chains below were found in one sample sequenced in a study of CD4+ T cells in melanoma. The assay was immunoSEQ multiplex PCR, and TCRdb's table has in-frame clones only and misses some. The data contain around 13,000 clones, approximately 62% of them singletons. The sample was cells from a culture (not recorded whether cultured in vitro). These receptors were obtained from a human donor with melanoma.

This clone was observed a few times. The CDR3, as DNA: TGTGCCAGCAGCCTCACAGATACGCAGTATTTT. As protein: CASSLTDTQYF. The genes are TRBV7-9 and TRBJ2-3; D is unresolved. The CDR3 covers 11 residues. V was cut by 5 bases and J by 2 bases, with 2 bases left in between. The germline V gene encodes CDR1 SEHNR and CDR2 FQNEAQ (reference sequence).

This clone was seen only once. This rearrangement joins TRBV7-9 to TRBJ2-3; maybe TRBD1 (5 bases). Trimming pared 1 base from V and 4 bases from J, leaving 15 bases between. In germline, CDR1 is SEHNR, CDR2 FQNEAQ (reference sequence). The length of the CDR3 is 16 residues. The CDR3 loop reads CASSLGLGRRADTQYF. Written as DNA, the CDR3 is TGTGCCAGCAGCTTAGGTCTGGGGCGCCGTGCAGATACGCAGTATTTT.

This chain links TRBV5-4 with TRBJ2-7; 8 bases map to TRBD2. The V and J ends lost 4 bases and 6 bases, in that order; junction bases with no gene match: 9. The germline V gene has CDR1 SGHNT and CDR2 YYREEE (reference sequence). The CDR3 runs to 14 residues. The CDR3 sequence: CASSAKTGGGEQYF. Written as DNA, the CDR3 is TGTGCCAGCAGCGCAAAAACCGGGGGGGGCGAGCAGTACTTC.

V gene TRBV7-9 combines with J gene TRBJ2-7; 7 bases line up with TRBD1. CDR1 SEHNR and CDR2 FQNEAQ come from the germline V gene (reference sequence). CDR3 size: 14 residues. With 5 bases clipped from V and 3 bases from J, the junction kept 7 bases outside the gene matches. The CDR3 sequence: CASSPDRDDYEQYF. DNA of the CDR3: TGTGCCAGCAGCCCCGACAGGGACGACTACGAGCAGTACTTC.

The chain employs TRBV7-8 and TRBJ1-4; D call uncertain. Germline CDR1 and CDR2: SGHVS and FQNEAQ. This CDR3 region has 12 residues. Trimming stripped 6 bases from V and 7 bases from J, with 9 bases between. The CDR3 here is CASRENSEKLFF. DNA for the CDR3: TGTGCCAGCAGGGAAAACAGTGAAAAACTGTTTTTT.

The chain employs TRBV2 and TRBJ2-3; 8 bases agree with TRBD1. Germline V gene data show CDR1 as SNHLY and CDR2 as FYNNEI. V shed 5 bases and J 2 bases; nucleotides not matched to a gene: 6. The CDR3 is made up of 15 amino acids. In DNA form, the CDR3 reads TGTGCCAGCAGTCCCAGGGGGCGCGTCACAGATACGCAGTATTTT. As protein: CASSPRGRVTDTQYF. Supplemented by reference TRBV2 and TRBJ2-3, the full variable domain reads EPEVTQTPSHQVTQMGQEVILRCVPISNHLYFYWYRQILGQKVEFLVSFYNNEISEKSEIFDDQFSVERPDGSNFTLKIRSTKLEDSAMYFCASSPRGRVTDTQYFGPGTRLTVL.

Of note for this clone: Germline and junction disagree at one end, which may indicate a read error. The gene calls are TRBV6-1 and TRBJ2-7, with D unclear. The CDR3 totals 13 residues. CDR1 is MNHNS and CDR2 is SASEGT in the germline V gene. The CDR3 DNA sequence: TGTGCCATCAGTGCGAACGGAATGGGCGAGCAGTACTTC. Translation gives CAISANGMGEQYF.

By sample fraction, this clone is medium-sized. The CDR3 loop is CASRTGGRSANEQFF. In DNA form, the CDR3 reads TGTGCCAGCAGGACGGGGGGGCGGTCGGCGAATGAGCAGTTCTTC. The V gene is TRBV5-4, the J gene TRBJ2-1; 8 bases align to TRBD2. The V gene's germline CDR1 is SGHNT and CDR2 YYREEE (reference sequence). This CDR3 contains 15 residues. V shed 5 bases, J shed 7 bases, and the junction held 11 bases outside the gene matches.

The rearrangement joins TRBV18 to TRBJ2-1; D possibly corresponds to TRBD1 (7 bases). The ends were cut back, 3 bases at V and 6 bases at J, with 12 bases in the middle. The CDR3 sequence is 14 residues long. Germline CDR1 and CDR2: KGHSH and LQKENI. The CDR3 bases are TGTGCCAGCTCACCCCGACAGGGACTCAATGAGCAGTTCTTC. Its translation: CASSPRQGLNEQFF.

The table lists this clone with a few counts. V and J are TRBV5-1 and TRBJ1-1; 9 positions match TRBD1. The CDR3 covers 15 residues. With 2 bases clipped from V and 6 bases from J, the junction kept 8 bases outside the gene matches. Germline CDR1 reads SGHRS; CDR2 reads YFSETQ. Here the CDR3 reads CASSFEGTGKPEAFF. CDR3 coding DNA: TGCGCCAGCAGCTTCGAAGGGACAGGGAAGCCTGAAGCTTTCTTT.

This clone occurred a few times. The chain joins TRBV6-1 to TRBJ1-2, with TRBD1 matching over 8 bases. The germline gives CDR1 MNHNS, CDR2 SASEGT. The CDR3 is made up of 16 amino acids. V lost 1 base to trimming and J lost 5 bases; unmatched junction nucleotides: 9. CDR3 protein: CASSEVLWDRLYGYTF. CDR3 DNA: TGTGCCAGCAGTGAAGTACTCTGGGACAGGCTTTATGGCTACACCTTC.

This sequence joins TRBV5-1 and TRBJ1-2; TRBD1 is a possible D gene (6 bases). Trimming removed 4 bases at V and 5 bases at J, with 15 bases between. Germline CDR1 reads SGHRS; CDR2 reads YFSETQ. This CDR3 has 14 residues. CDR3 region: CASSPLQGSYGYTF. The CDR3 region has the DNA TGCGCCAGCAGCCCCCTACAGGGATCTTATGGCTACACCTTC. The variable domain in full, completed from reference TRBV5-1 and TRBJ1-2, reads KAGVTQTPRYLIKTRGQQVTLSCSPISGHRSVSWYQQTPGQGLQFLFEYFSETQRNKGNFPGRFSGRQFSNSRSEMNVSTLELGDSALYLCASSPLQGSYGYTFGSGTRLTVV.

The V gene is TRBV14, the J gene TRBJ2-3; D is uncertain. Trimming pared 1 base from V and 0 bases from J, leaving 11 bases between. Germline V lookup: CDR1 SGHDN, CDR2 FVKESK. The CDR3 runs 16 residues. CDR3 in amino acids: CASSQAGFASTDTQYF. CDR3 bases: TGTGCCAGCAGCCAAGCGGGTTTCGCTAGCACAGATACGCAGTATTTT.

The V call is TRBV2, the J call TRBJ2-3, with 8 positions matching TRBD1. CDR3 length: 16 amino acids. The V and J ends lost 5 bases and 3 bases, in that order; junction bases with no gene match: 10. Germline CDR1 reads SNHLY; CDR2 reads FYNNEI. CDR3 DNA sequence: TGTGCCAGCAGTACTGGACAGGGAATACGAACAGATACGCAGTATTTT. Translated: CASSTGQGIRTDTQYF. Using reference TRBV2 and TRBJ2-3 for the parts outside the CDR3, the full variable domain is EPEVTQTPSHQVTQMGQEVILRCVPISNHLYFYWYRQILGQKVEFLVSFYNNEISEKSEIFDDQFSVERPDGSNFTLKIRSTKLEDSAMYFCASSTGQGIRTDTQYFGPGTRLTVL.

This chain joins TRBV28 and TRBJ1-6; a possible D gene is TRBD1 (5 bases). The CDR3 extends over 17 amino acids. The V gene's germline CDR1 is MDHEN and CDR2 SYDVKM. V was trimmed by 3 bases and J by 10 bases, leaving 22 bases between them. CDR3 residues: CASSFTHLPRGRSPLHF. CDR3 nucleotide sequence: TGTGCCAGCAGTTTTACCCACCTCCCGAGGGGCAGGTCACCCCTCCACTTT.

This chain uses TRBV4-2 with TRBJ1-1, with D unresolved. Germline-derived CDR1 and CDR2 are LGHNA and YNFKEQ. V was cut by 5 bases and J by 4 bases, with 20 bases left in between. The CDR3 is 16 residues long. In DNA form, the CDR3 reads TGTGCCAGCAGCTTTCGGTCGGGAAGAGGTGGCACTGAAGCTTTCTTT. Translating gives CASSFRSGRGGTEAFF.

The chain uses TRBV11-2 and TRBJ2-1; the D gene could be TRBD1 or TRBD2 (5 bases each). The V end was cut by 5 bases, the J end by 6 bases, with 17 bases between. CDR1 is SGHAT, CDR2 FQNNGV, per germline. CDR3 length: 15 residues. The CDR3 DNA is TGTGCCAGCAGCCCCGGGGCTTCTTCCCTCAATGAGCAGTTCTTC. Residues: CASSPGASSLNEQFF.

Points on this clone: The junction and the germline gene differ at one end; a read error may be behind it. This CDR3 is CASSNRKRLNTEAFF. The CDR3 DNA is TGTGCCAGCAGTAATAGAAAAAGACTGAACACTGAAGCTTTCTTT. The genes are TRBV19 and TRBJ1-1; D remains unclear. This CDR3 contains 15 residues. Germline V gene data show CDR1 as LNHDA and CDR2 as SQIVND (reference sequence).